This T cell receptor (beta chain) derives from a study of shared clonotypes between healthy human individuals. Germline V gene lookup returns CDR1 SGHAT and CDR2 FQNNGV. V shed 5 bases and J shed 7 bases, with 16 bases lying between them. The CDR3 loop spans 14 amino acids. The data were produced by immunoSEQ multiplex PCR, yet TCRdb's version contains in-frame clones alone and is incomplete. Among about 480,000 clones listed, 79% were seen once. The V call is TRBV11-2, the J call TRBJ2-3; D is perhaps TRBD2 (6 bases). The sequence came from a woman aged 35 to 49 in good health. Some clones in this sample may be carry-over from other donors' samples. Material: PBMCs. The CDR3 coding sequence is TGTGCCAGCAGCCCAGGGACTGGCACCTATACGCAGTATTTT. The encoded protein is CASSPGTGTYTQYF.